The 21 T cell receptor beta chains below were found in one sample sequenced in a study of beta chain features in type 1 diabetes (dated by TCRdb to the late 2010s). To prepare the library, the immunoSEQ multiplex PCR assay was applied. All of the isolated RNA was reverse transcribed with the High Capacity cDNA Reverse Transcription Kit, so expressed TCRB transcripts were sequenced. The clones in this table, taken by TCRdb from immuneACCESS, are in-frame only. Not every clone is retained; where verified, under half of the shortfall comes from an unresolved V gene, and the cause of the rest is unknown. The sample table shows about 220,000 clones, and roughly 10% are seen once. Roughly 1.3% of the sample lies in the top ten. The sequencing sample was made of central memory CD4+ T cells from blood. These receptors were collected from a man aged 18 to 30 in good health.

This clone was picked up a small number of times. The chain has TRBV19 and TRBJ2-5; 7 bases map to TRBD2. Unmatched junction bases numbered 8, after V lost 6 bases and J lost 4 bases. This CDR3 has 14 amino acids. Germline-derived CDR1 and CDR2 are LNHDA and SQIVND (reference sequence). The CDR3: CASSTGGLAETQYF. The CDR3 DNA sequence: TGTGCCAGTAGCACGGGAGGTCTTGCAGAGACCCAGTACTTC.

On this clone itself: A far larger clone is just one base off, so this is likely a read error. At the DNA level, this CDR3 is encoded by other sequences in the same sample as well. The chain links TRBV29-1 to TRBJ1-5, with no clear D. The germline V gene encodes CDR1 SQVTM and CDR2 ANQGSEA. With 6 bases removed from V and 3 bases from J, the gap between germline ends came to 15 bases. The CDR3 is 14 amino acids. The CDR3 bases are TGCAGCGTGTTAGGGCCGGGATCCAATCAGCCCCAGCATTTT. The encoded protein is CSVLGPGSNQPQHF.

This sequence joins TRBV6-6 and TRBJ2-1; tentatively, D is TRBD2 (5 bases). Germline lookup yields CDR1 MNHNY and CDR2 SVGAGI (reference sequence). The CDR3 loop spans 13 amino acids. Trimming removed 0 bases at V and 12 bases at J, with 12 bases between. This chain's CDR3 is CASSYSASMGQFF. The CDR3 bases are TGTGCCAGCAGTTACTCGGCTAGCATGGGGCAGTTCTTC.

V is TRBV18 and J is TRBJ1-1; the D gene is possibly TRBD1 (6 bases). The germline V and J ends were trimmed by 4 bases and 4 bases, with 16 bases remaining between them. Germline-derived CDR1 and CDR2 are KGHSH and LQKENI. The CDR3 is made up of 15 amino acids. The CDR3 DNA reads as TGTGCCAGCTCACAGGGGGTAGCGGCTGGCACTGAAGCTTTCTTT. Protein: CASSQGVAAGTEAFF.

The chain recombines TRBV2 with TRBJ2-3; 9 nucleotides agree with TRBD1. Looked up from germline, CDR1 is SNHLY and CDR2 is FYNNEI. This CDR3 contains 16 residues. After removal of 4 bases from V and 3 bases from J, the junction contained 8 bases not matched to a gene. The chain's CDR3 is CASSAIGTGQTDTQYF. The DNA for the CDR3 is TGTGCCAGCAGTGCAATAGGGACAGGGCAGACAGATACGCAGTATTTT.

The chain links TRBV9 to TRBJ2-5; possible D gene TRBD2, 5 bases. V was pared by 0 bases and J by 0 bases, with 18 bases between. This CDR3 comprises 18 residues. Germline V gene sequence: CDR1 SGDLS, CDR2 YYNGEE. The CDR3 nucleotides are TGTGCCAGCAGCGTAGGAGTTCGAGGGCACGGGAACCAAGAGACCCAGTACTTC. It yields the protein CASSVGVRGHGNQETQYF.

The rearrangement links TRBV29-1 to TRBJ2-3, with TRBD2 as a possible D gene (5 bases). The germline gives CDR1 SQVTM, CDR2 ANQGSEA. CDR3 size: 14 residues. Trimming cost V 6 bases and J 5 bases, with 18 bases left between them. The CDR3 protein is CSVAASPGVDTQYF. CDR3 in DNA: TGCAGCGTAGCGGCTTCTCCGGGTGTAGATACGCAGTATTTT.

In its sample, this clone was seen a few times. V and J are TRBV29-1 and TRBJ2-3; the D gene is possibly TRBD2 (6 bases). Germline V CDR1 and CDR2: SQVTM, ANQGSEA. V lost 1 base and J lost 2, with 13 bases in between. CDR3 size: 15 residues. CDR3 region: CSVEVQTSTTDTQYF. CDR3 nucleotide sequence: TGCAGCGTTGAAGTTCAGACTAGTACCACAGATACGCAGTATTTT.

There are many counts of this clone. V is TRBV30 and J is TRBJ2-5; 8 bases agree with TRBD1. The CDR3 is 13 amino acids. Germline CDR1 and CDR2: GTSNPN and SVGIG (reference sequence). Trimming cost V 0 bases and J 4 bases; bases outside gene matches: 1. The CDR3 loop reads CAWSVTGGETQYF. The CDR3 DNA is TGTGCCTGGAGTGTTACAGGGGGAGAGACCCAGTACTTC.

In its sample, this clone was seen many times. The chain is built from TRBV11-2 and TRBJ2-2; 9 bases agree with TRBD2. Germline V lookup: CDR1 SGHAT, CDR2 FQNNGV. The trim removed 4 bases at V and 6 bases at J, leaving 9 bases unmatched. The CDR3 has 16 amino acids. CDR3 bases: TGTGCCAGCAGCTCAAGCCTAGCGGGAAAGGCCGGGGAGCTGTTTTTT. Amino acid sequence: CASSSSLAGKAGELFF.

V and J are TRBV7-2 and TRBJ2-3; D not certain. The CDR3 is made up of 10 amino acids. V lost 9 bases, J lost 5 bases, and 6 bases lay in between. The germline gives CDR1 SGHTA, CDR2 FQGNSA. The CDR3 nucleotides are TGTGCCAGTTCTAGAGATACGCAGTATTTT. This codes for CASSRDTQYF.

The chain is built from TRBV30 and TRBJ2-5; 11 bases are a match to TRBD2. V lost 3 bases, J lost 4 bases, and 7 bases stayed unmatched. The length of the CDR3 is 15 residues. Per the germline V gene, CDR1 is GTSNPN and CDR2 is SVGIG (reference sequence). The CDR3 nucleotides read TGTGCCTGGAGCCTACTAGCGGGAGTAGTAGAGACCCAGTACTTC. Translating it yields CAWSLLAGVVETQYF. Looking up the rest from reference TRBV30 and TRBJ2-5 gives the full variable domain: SQTIHQWPATLVQPVGSPLSLECTVEGTSNPNLYWYRQAAGRGLQLLFYSVGIGQISSEVPQNLSASRPQDRQFILSSKKLLLSDSGFYLCAWSLLAGVVETQYFGPGTRLLVL.

This clone came up many times. The rearrangement joins TRBV18 to TRBJ2-3, with TRBD2 identical over 11 bases. Germline lookup yields CDR1 KGHSH and CDR2 LQKENI. The ends lost 4 bases at V and 2 bases at J; junction bases unmatched: 8. The CDR3 runs 17 residues. In DNA form, the CDR3 reads TGTGCCAGCTCACACGGGACTAGCGGTAGTTACACAGATACGCAGTATTTT. This codes for CASSHGTSGSYTDTQYF.

There are a few counts of this clone. The chain recombines TRBV28 with TRBJ2-5; 13 nucleotides line up with TRBD2. This CDR3 is 16 amino acids long. V shed 3 bases and J 5 bases; nucleotides not matched to a gene: 6. The V gene's germline CDR1 is MDHEN and CDR2 SYDVKM. The CDR3 sequence is CASSFRTSGSRETQYF. Written as DNA, the CDR3 is TGTGCCAGCAGTTTCCGGACTAGCGGGAGTAGGGAGACCCAGTACTTC. The full variable domain, rest sourced from reference TRBV28 and TRBJ2-5, is DVKVTQSSRYLVKRTGEKVFLECVQDMDHENMFWYRQDPGLGLRLIYFSYDVKMKEKGDIPEGYSVSREKKERFSLILESASTNQTSMYLCASSFRTSGSRETQYFGPGTRLLVL.

In this sample, this clone turned up a few times. The chain employs TRBV2 and TRBJ1-4, with a possible D match to TRBD1 (5 bases). V lost 3 bases and J lost 10, with 15 bases in between. This CDR3 comprises 14 residues. Germline-derived CDR1 and CDR2 are SNHLY and FYNNEI. The CDR3 bases are TGTGCCAGCAGTGAGATCGGCGGAAGGGGAAAACTGTTTTTT. It translates to CASSEIGGRGKLFF.

The rearrangement joins TRBV13 to TRBJ2-1; the match to TRBD2 covers 9 bases. Unmatched junction bases numbered 7, after V lost 6 bases and J lost 4 bases. The CDR3 contains 15 residues. Germline loops: CDR1 PRHDT, CDR2 FYEKMQ (reference sequence). The DNA of the CDR3 is TGTGCCAGCAGTTCCCCCCTAGCGGGGTACAATGAGCAGTTCTTC. Residues: CASSSPLAGYNEQFF.

This clone was picked up a small number of times. V is TRBV29-1 and J is TRBJ1-5; D ambiguous. The length of the CDR3 is 13 residues. The V gene lost 6 bases and the J gene lost 0 bases, with 9 bases spanning the gap. CDR1 and CDR2 from the germline V gene are SQVTM and ANQGSEA. CDR3 region: CSVMLDSNQPQHF. The DNA for the CDR3 is TGCAGCGTCATGCTTGATAGCAATCAGCCCCAGCATTTT.

In nucleotides, the CDR3 is TGTGCCAGTAATCCGACAGGGGATGGCAATCAGCCCCAGCATTTT. Amino acids: CASNPTGDGNQPQHF. The chain has TRBV19 and TRBJ1-5, with 8 nucleotides matching TRBD1. Germline loops: CDR1 LNHDA, CDR2 SQIVND (reference sequence). J gave up 2 bases and V 7 bases, and 7 bases lay outside the gene matches. CDR3 length equals 15 residues.

The chain joins TRBV4-1 to TRBJ2-3, with a weak D call TRBD2 (6 bases). CDR3 length: 14 amino acids. V lost 8 bases to trimming and J lost 1 base, with 13 bases between them. CDR1 MGHRA and CDR2 YSYEKL come from the germline V gene. The CDR3 here is CASRRAWGTDTQYF. Written as DNA, the CDR3 is TGCGCCAGCCGGAGGGCCTGGGGCACAGATACGCAGTATTTT.

The chain carries TRBV7-2 and TRBJ1-5; D remains unclear. V lost 2 bases and J lost 1, with 3 bases in between. CDR3 length: 13 amino acids. Germline V gene data show CDR1 as SGHTA and CDR2 as FQGNSA. The CDR3 is CASSLRSNQPQHF. CDR3 bases: TGTGCCAGCAGCTTACGGAGCAATCAGCCCCAGCATTTT.

This clone appeared a few times. The CDR3 coding sequence is TGTGCCATCAGTGAGCCCCAAGGGGACAGCTACGAGCAGTACTTC. Translating gives CAISEPQGDSYEQYF. The chain links TRBV10-3 to TRBJ2-7, with 7 bases aligning to TRBD1. CDR1 ENHRY and CDR2 SYGVKD come from the germline V gene. The CDR3 runs to 15 residues. Trimming removed 2 bases from V and 3 bases from J; junction bases left unmatched: 7.